A selection of T cell receptor beta chains follows, all from one sample in a study of T cell changes during pregnancy in multiple sclerosis. Sequencing used immunoSEQ multiplex PCR; TCRdb keeps in-frame clones, though not all of them. The sample lists around 78,000 clones; around 93% were seen once. The starting material was peripheral blood, obtained in the second trimester of pregnancy. The origin of the receptors is a female donor with multiple sclerosis, enrolled in a pregnancy study. CDR3s leave out the opening cysteine and the closing phenylalanine or tryptophan. Each record gives: V gene, J gene, clone size, CDR3 protein. Expanded clones are given a class, and other clones once, few, many or no size at all.

v_call: TRBV14
j_call: TRBJ1-1
clone_size: .
cdr3_aa: ASSQRQGFTEAF

v_call: TRBV6-1
j_call: TRBJ2-2
clone_size: once
cdr3_aa: ASSDERGGPPGELF

v_call: TRBV29-1
j_call: TRBJ1-1
clone_size: .
cdr3_aa: SGPTGYEAF

v_call: TRBV9
j_call: TRBJ2-2
clone_size: once
cdr3_aa: ASSVGGSGGELF

v_call: TRBV19
j_call: TRBJ1-2
clone_size: .
cdr3_aa: ASRTQGEGNYGYT

v_call: TRBV4-1
j_call: TRBJ1-3
clone_size: .
cdr3_aa: ASSLPRASGNTIY

v_call: TRBV11-2
j_call: TRBJ2-7
clone_size: .
cdr3_aa: ASSLSWEGQTYEQY

v_call: TRBV7-2
j_call: TRBJ2-7
clone_size: few
cdr3_aa: ASSFSSGSYEQY

v_call: TRBV19
j_call: TRBJ2-7
clone_size: .
cdr3_aa: ASSGWTFPEQY

v_call: TRBV4-1
j_call: TRBJ2-5
clone_size: .
cdr3_aa: ASSQYDRGGETQY

v_call: TRBV27
j_call: TRBJ1-5
clone_size: .
cdr3_aa: ASSWGHSQPQH

v_call: TRBV18
j_call: TRBJ1-6
clone_size: .
cdr3_aa: ASSVREISYNSPLH

v_call: TRBV28
j_call: TRBJ2-1
clone_size: few
cdr3_aa: ASSPRYEQF

v_call: TRBV7-6
j_call: TRBJ1-6
clone_size: .
cdr3_aa: ASSSTAFNSPLH

v_call: TRBV4-1
j_call: TRBJ1-1
clone_size: .
cdr3_aa: ASSHTGVGKNTEAF

v_call: TRBV5-4
j_call: TRBJ2-7
clone_size: once
cdr3_aa: ASSRGRGTTYEQY

v_call: TRBV19
j_call: TRBJ2-2
clone_size: .
cdr3_aa: ASSVLPGQATGELF

v_call: TRBV5-6
j_call: TRBJ1-1
clone_size: .
cdr3_aa: ASRGPGAEAF

v_call: TRBV7-8
j_call: TRBJ2-5
clone_size: .
cdr3_aa: ASSRVRLAVQETQY

v_call: TRBV6-1
j_call: TRBJ1-5
clone_size: once
cdr3_aa: ASSDSQGGYQPQH

v_call: TRBV18
j_call: TRBJ2-5
clone_size: once
cdr3_aa: ASSPPRGEETQY

v_call: TRBV5-1
j_call: TRBJ1-2
clone_size: .
cdr3_aa: ASSLAPNEGSFGYT

v_call: TRBV29-1
j_call: TRBJ2-3
clone_size: .
cdr3_aa: SVRSSPGQITDTQY

v_call: TRBV6-6
j_call: TRBJ1-3
clone_size: .
cdr3_aa: ASSYTTGTGNTIY

v_call: TRBV28
j_call: TRBJ1-1
clone_size: .
cdr3_aa: ASRSKTEAF

v_call: TRBV21-1
j_call: TRBJ2-2
clone_size: .
cdr3_aa: ASSNDRFTGELF

v_call: TRBV7-8
j_call: TRBJ2-1
clone_size: .
cdr3_aa: ASSGRTSGNEQF

v_call: TRBV29-1
j_call: TRBJ2-7
clone_size: .
cdr3_aa: SVVKTGGITYEQY

v_call: TRBV18
j_call: TRBJ2-7
clone_size: .
cdr3_aa: ASSPVAGGPHEQY